This paragraph covers one T cell receptor (beta chain) sequence. Only in-frame clones appear in the TCRdb table, and some are missing; sequencing was by immunoSEQ multiplex PCR. The sample consists of hundreds of thousands of clones, about 91% of them appearing once. The sample belongs to a study of blood T cell repertoires in COVID-19. Sequencing was carried out using PBMCs or T cells enriched from blood (not recorded which). The sequence was collected from a woman between 40 and 50 years old who had recovered from COVID-19.

For the CDR3, the DNA is TGTGCCAGCAGCTTGGGGGACAGATTAAATCAGCCCCAGCATTTT. This sequence encodes CASSLGDRLNQPQHF. V usage is TRBV5-6 and J usage is TRBJ1-5; 7 nucleotides agree with TRBD1. Germline V gene lookup returns CDR1 SGHDT and CDR2 YYEEEE. V was clipped by 0 bases and J by 4 bases; unmatched bases: 4. CDR3 length: 15 residues.